These T cell receptor beta chains were read from a single sample in a study of T-cell reconstitution after alpha-beta-depleted transplantation in children. Each CDR3 protein gets one entry after TCRdb re-called the PCR reads with MiXCR. The sample records about 350,000 distinct CDR3 sequences, 13% being singletons. Specimen: PBMCs, collected from the stem cell graft. All receptors come from a human donor who donated a stem cell graft to a child with Fanconi anemia. Both conserved end residues are part of each CDR3. Fields, in order: D gene, V gene, clone size, J gene, CDR3 protein, CDR3 DNA. The D gene is left open where the match is weak. Clone size is shown for a subset of rows, as once, few, many or a class of expanded clone.

TRBD1	TRBV5-1	.	TRBJ1-6	CASSQRQGDNSPLHF	TGCGCCAGCAGCCAGAGACAGGGGGATAATTCACCCCTCCACTTT
TRBD1	TRBV20-1	few	TRBJ1-2	CSAKTGYGYTF	TGCAGTGCTAAGACAGGGTACGGCTACACCTTC
.	TRBV11-1	.	TRBJ2-1	CASSFYRGREGNEQFF	TGTGCCAGCAGCTTTTATAGAGGAAGAGAGGGCAATGAGCAGTTCTTC
.	TRBV12-3/TRBV12-4	.	TRBJ1-1	CASSLRGVGNTEAFF	TGTGCCAGCAGTTTAAGGGGGGTGGGGAACACTGAAGCTTTCTTT
TRBD1	TRBV5-1	.	TRBJ2-5	CASSDPQGAWETQYF	TGCGCCAGCAGCGACCCACAGGGGGCATGGGAGACCCAGTACTTC
.	TRBV19	few	TRBJ1-2	CASSIGGGYGYTF	TGTGCCAGTAGTATAGGAGGAGGGTATGGCTACACCTTC
.	TRBV7-6	few	TRBJ2-3	CASSANRRDTQYF	TGTGCCAGCAGCGCGAACCGAAGAGATACGCAGTATTTT
TRBD2	TRBV7-9	many	TRBJ2-3	CASSRPWSSGVPDTQYF	TGTGCCAGCAGTCGCCCTTGGAGTAGCGGGGTTCCAGATACGCAGTATTTT
.	TRBV12-3/TRBV12-4	few	TRBJ1-2	CASSAGPLGGYTF	TGTGCCAGCAGTGCTGGGCCTTTGGGGGGCTACACCTTC
.	TRBV5-1	.	TRBJ2-6	CASHIGAGANVLTF	TGCGCCAGCCATATAGGGGCTGGGGCCAACGTCCTGACTTTC
.	TRBV7-9	.	TRBJ2-1	CASSLRQGLSEQFF	TGTGCCAGCAGCTTAAGGCAGGGACTTAGTGAGCAGTTCTTC
TRBD1	TRBV3-1	.	TRBJ1-3	CASSPSGQGNTIYF	TGTGCCAGCAGCCCTTCGGGACAGGGAAACACCATATATTTT
TRBD1	TRBV5-5	many	TRBJ1-2	CASSLVNRGSGYTF	TGTGCCAGCAGCTTGGTTAACAGGGGCAGTGGCTACACCTTC